This TCR beta chain stems from a study of T cells after yellow fever vaccination. Study details: Low-cell-number fractions were prepared with SMART-Seq v4 Ultra Low Input.

On this clonotype: Its cognate antigen is unknown.

Regarding the study as a whole: Weaker, the secondary response had a peak occurring faster, on day 5 versus 15. In FACS-sorted repertoires, abundant clonotypes from the bulk population could appear as contaminants.

A process of 5'RACE template switching, which added a universal primer site and UMIs, was used to make TCR cDNA. One entry per CDR3 protein, called by TCRdb with MiXCR from the 5' RACE reads. The sample consists of about 360,000 distinct CDR3 sequences, 6.2% of them appearing once. This CDR3 is 16 amino acids long. Trimming pared 4 bases from V and 3 bases from J, leaving 19 bases between. The V gene's germline CDR1 is SGDLS and CDR2 YYNGEE. The chain has TRBV9 and TRBJ1-2; no reliable D call. This TCR was recovered from a man aged 25-45 years who received the YFV17D yellow fever vaccine. Sequencing used PBMCs, obtained 5 days after the yellow fever booster vaccination. The chain's CDR3 is CASSTKLDGHYYGYTF. In nucleotides, the CDR3 is TGTGCCAGCAGCACGAAACTGGACGGTCACTACTATGGCTACACCTTC.